A single sample is the source of the 2 T cell receptor beta chains below, sequenced in a study of T cells in Graves' hyperthyroidism and ophthalmopathy. TCR beta CDR3 regions were amplified from RNA. Primed by the HTBI set, a first-round RT-PCR was run on the TCR CDR3. TCRdb ran MiXCR on the multiplex PCR reads and lists one entry per CDR3 protein. The sample contains roughly 570,000 distinct CDR3 sequences, less than 20% of which appear only once. Sequenced sample: blood. All receptors derive from a woman aged 25 to 39 with Graves' hyperthyroidism.

This clonotype has a handful of counts. V usage is TRBV9 and J usage is TRBJ1-2; 8 nucleotides line up with TRBD1. The V and J ends lost 3 bases and 3 bases, in that order; junction bases with no gene match: 4. The germline V gene encodes CDR1 SGDLS and CDR2 YYNGEE. The CDR3 extends over 14 amino acids. CDR3 residues: CASSGDRGHYGYTF. The CDR3 bases are TGTGCCAGCAGCGGAGACAGGGGCCACTATGGCTACACCTTC.

The sample holds a few counts of this clonotype. The chain employs TRBV6-6 and TRBJ2-7; 10 bases fit TRBD2. CDR1 and CDR2 from the germline V gene are MNHNY and SVGAGI (reference sequence). After removal of 2 bases from V and 3 bases from J, the junction contained 4 bases not matched to a gene. This CDR3 comprises 15 residues. The CDR3 DNA is TGTGCCAGCAGTTACCCCCGGACTAGCGGCTACGAGCAGTACTTC. Translation: CASSYPRTSGYEQYF.